The 17 T cell receptor beta chains presented below share a single source sample, sequenced in a study of cytomegalovirus exposure and HLA in healthy donors. This PCR relied on a set of 60 Vbeta primers and 13 Jbeta primers. Using immunoSEQ multiplex PCR, the repertoire was profiled, and TCRdb retains in-frame clones only, with some absent. The sample carries roughly 150,000 clones, 80% to 85% recorded once. Sequences were obtained from PBMCs. Receptors were obtained from a boy between 2 and 10 years old in good health and CMV-seronegative.

V and J are TRBV2 and TRBJ1-2; no reliable D call. The V end was cut by 4 bases, the J end by 2 bases, with 8 bases between. This CDR3 contains 13 residues. Germline V gene sequence: CDR1 SNHLY, CDR2 FYNNEI. The CDR3 DNA follows: TGTGCCAGCAGTGCTGCGGGGAACTATGGCTACACCTTC. Protein: CASSAAGNYGYTF.

V usage is TRBV29-1 and J usage is TRBJ2-3, with 7 nucleotides matching TRBD2. The CDR3 extends over 15 amino acids. Germline V lookup: CDR1 SQVTM, CDR2 ANQGSEA. After removal of 4 bases from V and 6 bases from J, the junction contained 13 bases not matched to a gene. CDR3: CSVGLGIPGGDTQYF. DNA for the CDR3: TGCAGCGTTGGGTTAGGCATACCCGGGGGGGATACGCAGTATTTT.

V usage is TRBV9 and J usage is TRBJ2-1; a weak D match, TRBD2 (5 bases). Trimming shortened V by 0 bases and J by 9 bases, and 10 bases separated the two germline ends. This CDR3 is 13 amino acids long. Germline V lookup: CDR1 SGDLS, CDR2 YYNGEE. CDR3 sequence reads: CASSVVGGTEQFF. CDR3 DNA: TGTGCCAGCAGCGTAGTAGGAGGAACTGAGCAGTTCTTC.

V and J are TRBV5-6 and TRBJ2-6, with 8 bases fitting TRBD1. V lost 4 bases to trimming and J lost 3 bases; unmatched junction nucleotides: 12. The CDR3 consists of 18 residues. Germline V CDR1 and CDR2: SGHDT, YYEEEE. The chain's CDR3 is CASSPEGQGAHGANVLTF. In DNA, the CDR3 is TGTGCCAGCAGCCCTGAGGGGCAGGGGGCTCATGGGGCCAACGTCCTGACTTTC.

V is TRBV5-4 and J is TRBJ2-7; possibly TRBD2 for D (7 bases). The CDR3 has 16 residues. CDR1 is SGHNT, CDR2 YYREEE, per germline (reference sequence). V was trimmed by 5 bases and J by 0 bases, leaving 18 bases between them. The CDR3 nucleotides are TGTGCCAGCAGTAAGGGAGGGGGGAAAAGCTCCTACGAGCAGTACTTC. Translation gives CASSKGGGKSSYEQYF. Full variable domain (remainder filled in from reference TRBV5-4 and TRBJ2-7): ETGVTQSPTHLIKTRGQQVTLRCSSQSGHNTVSWYQQALGQGPQFIFQYYREEENGRGNFPPRFSGLQFPNYSSELNVNALELDDSALYLCASSKGGGKSSYEQYFGPGTRLTVT.

This sequence joins TRBV29-1 and TRBJ2-3; no reliable D call. CDR1 is SQVTM and CDR2 is ANQGSEA in the germline V gene. Trimming left V 6 bases short and J 2 bases short, with 12 bases between. The CDR3 runs 13 residues. The CDR3 spells CSVQARNTDTQYF. The DNA for the CDR3 is TGCAGCGTGCAGGCAAGGAACACAGATACGCAGTATTTT.

The rearrangement joins TRBV18 to TRBJ2-1; 11 nucleotides align to TRBD2. Germline assignment: CDR1 KGHSH and CDR2 LQKENI. The CDR3 consists of 16 residues. Trimming removed 3 bases from V and 9 bases from J; junction bases left unmatched: 10. The CDR3 nucleotides read TGTGCCAGCTCACCTCTTAGCGGGGGGGCCCCTGGTGAGCAGTTCTTC. This translates into CASSPLSGGAPGEQFF. The whole variable domain, filled in from reference TRBV18 and TRBJ2-1, reads NAGVMQNPRHLVRRRGQEARLRCSPMKGHSHVYWYRQLPEEGLKFMVYLQKENIIDESGMPKERFSAEFPKEGPSILRIQQVVRGDSAAYFCASSPLSGGAPGEQFFGPGTRLTVL.

The V gene is TRBV6-1, the J gene TRBJ1-5; D call uncertain. Looked up from germline, CDR1 is MNHNS and CDR2 is SASEGT. V lost 4 bases and J 3 bases, leaving 13 bases between the germline ends. CDR3 size: 15 residues. CDR3 amino acids: CASSATGSDNQPQHF. For the CDR3, the DNA is TGTGCCAGCAGTGCGACCGGGAGCGACAATCAGCCCCAGCATTTT.

This clone was recorded once. V is TRBV19 and J is TRBJ1-1; D gene unclear. V shed 4 bases and J shed 1 base, with 7 bases lying between them. The CDR3 consists of 13 residues. CDR1 and CDR2 from the germline V gene are LNHDA and SQIVND (reference sequence). The CDR3 sequence: CASSTLQNTEAFF. CDR3 sequence (DNA): TGTGCCAGTAGTACTTTACAGAACACTGAAGCTTTCTTT.

V is TRBV5-1 and J is TRBJ2-1, with 7 bases lining up with TRBD2. V lost 2 bases to trimming and J lost 5 bases; unmatched junction nucleotides: 7. The length of the CDR3 is 15 residues. The germline gives CDR1 SGHRS, CDR2 YFSETQ. In nucleotides, the CDR3 is TGCGCCAGCAGCTTTTGGCGGGAGAGTAACAATGAGCAGTTCTTC. Protein: CASSFWRESNNEQFF. Supplemented by reference TRBV5-1 and TRBJ2-1, the full variable domain reads KAGVTQTPRYLIKTRGQQVTLSCSPISGHRSVSWYQQTPGQGLQFLFEYFSETQRNKGNFPGRFSGRQFSNSRSEMNVSTLELGDSALYLCASSFWRESNNEQFFGPGTRLTVL.

V gene TRBV4-3 combines with J gene TRBJ2-1, with 9 bases aligning to TRBD2. The length of the CDR3 is 16 residues. J was trimmed by 6 bases and V by 4 bases; bases with no gene match: 10. Germline loops: CDR1 LGHNA, CDR2 YSLEER. The CDR3 nucleotides are TGCGCCAGCAGCCCAACTAGCGGGTGGAGTGGCAATGAGCAGTTCTTC. Amino acids: CASSPTSGWSGNEQFF.

The chain couples TRBV5-4 to TRBJ2-1, with 14 bases fitting TRBD2. Losses at the gene ends were 4 bases for V and 2 bases for J; bases not matched to a gene: 2. CDR3 length: 16 amino acids. Germline values: CDR1 SGHNT, CDR2 YYREEE (reference sequence). The CDR3 nucleotides are TGTGCCAGCAGCACGGGACTAGCGGGAGCCTACAATGAGCAGTTCTTC. As protein: CASSTGLAGAYNEQFF.

The chain links TRBV5-1 to TRBJ1-1; weak D call: TRBD1 (5 bases). CDR1 is SGHRS and CDR2 is YFSETQ in the germline V gene. The CDR3 is 14 amino acids. V lost 5 bases, J lost 1 base, and 12 bases lay in between. The CDR3 DNA reads TGCGCCAGCAGAAATCCTGGACAGAACACTGAAGCTTTCTTT. It is translated as CASRNPGQNTEAFF.

V and J are TRBV7-6 and TRBJ2-1; maybe TRBD2 (6 bases). Trimming pared 5 bases from V and 7 bases from J, leaving 18 bases between. The length of the CDR3 is 15 residues. The V gene's germline CDR1 is SGHVS and CDR2 FNYEAQ. The CDR3 DNA follows: TGTGCCAGCAGCCGATCCACCGGCGGGAAAAATGAGCAGTTCTTC. This codes for CASSRSTGGKNEQFF.

This chain connects TRBV27 to TRBJ2-3; 8 nucleotides match TRBD2. Germline V CDR1 and CDR2: MNHEY, SMNVEV (reference sequence). Trimming cost V 1 base and J 1 base; bases outside gene matches: 10. The CDR3 is made up of 18 amino acids. CDR3 nucleotides: TGTGCCAGCAGTTTATTTCCCGGTCGGCGGGGGGGCACAGATACGCAGTATTTT. This encodes CASSLFPGRRGGTDTQYF.

The chain combines TRBV4-1 with TRBJ2-1; 7 bases fit TRBD2. The germline gives CDR1 MGHRA, CDR2 YSYEKL. J gave up 14 bases and V 1 base, and 8 bases lay outside the gene matches. The CDR3 contains 13 residues. The DNA for the CDR3 is TGCGCCAGCAGCCAAGGATTCCGGGACTATAAGTTCTTC. It specifies CASSQGFRDYKFF.

The V call is TRBV30, the J call TRBJ1-5; D unclear. Germline V CDR1 and CDR2: GTSNPN, SVGIG (reference sequence). This CDR3 comprises 14 residues. Between the trimmed V and J ends, which lost 1 base and 0 bases, there was a span of 7 bases. The CDR3 DNA reads as TGTGCCTGGAGTGCCTCCTATAGCAATCAGCCCCAGCATTTT. Protein sequence: CAWSASYSNQPQHF.